This T cell receptor (beta chain) came from a study of T cell repertoires in cytomegalovirus infection. Study-level information: Public TCR beta signatures marked donors with CMV infection and the matching HLA. Study results and caveats: The cumulative frequency of public TCR beta families distinguished individuals who carried CMV together with the relevant HLA. Dominating the ex vivo response were TCR beta clonotypes that were CMV-specific and HLA-C-restricted.

From the reads, TCRdb called clonotypes with MiXCR, one entry per CDR3 protein. The table shows some 680,000 distinct CDR3 sequences, with about 40% occurring only once. The CDR3 is 12 residues long. Per germline, CDR1 SQVTM and CDR2 ANQGSEA. The junction had 9 bases not matched to a gene; V was cut back by 7 bases and J by 10 bases. As regards this clonotype: Antigen: not known.

The origin of this receptor is a human donor in good health (CMV status not recorded). Some clones in this sample may be carry-over from other donors' samples. Sequenced input: PBMCs. This sequence joins TRBV29-1 and TRBJ2-1; 8 positions match TRBD1. The CDR3 DNA sequence: TGCAGCGGACGGAGCGGACAGGGAGAGCAGTTCTTC. Translating it yields CSGRSGQGEQFF.